This T cell receptor beta chain was identified in a study of beta chain features in type 1 diabetes. Looking at the study overall: Summed over all samples, the examined sorted cells came to fewer than 120,000,000.

Per germline, CDR1 GTSNPN and CDR2 SVGIG (reference sequence). Losses at the gene ends were 1 base for V and 5 bases for J; bases not matched to a gene: 3. The CDR3 loop spans 14 amino acids. Findings and limits, study-wide: Researchers report that Type 1 diabetes patients had moderately but significantly shorter TCRB CDR3s across all four CD4+ subsets. The study found that naive, central memory and Treg TCRB repertoires appeared more similar in patients than in healthy donors. In these data, an HLA type influence on TCRB rearrangement remained unresolved.

The sequenced template was cDNA made from the entire isolated RNA. Assay used: immunoSEQ multiplex PCR; TCRdb lists only in-frame clones, some missing. The data contain 640,000 or so clones, over 10% of them seen just once; the ten biggest clones take up about 0.02%. This clone was seen a few times. The antigen remains undetermined. Purity above 98% was achieved in all sorted populations. The clonotype originates from a young man with type 1 diabetes. The V gene is TRBV30, the J gene TRBJ1-5; 9 nucleotides agree with TRBD1. The material sequenced was naive CD4+ T cells from blood. CDR3 region: CAWSGTGDYQPQHF. For the CDR3, the DNA is TGTGCCTGGAGTGGGACAGGGGACTATCAGCCCCAGCATTTT.